The entry that follows covers one T cell receptor beta chain sequence. The protocol was immunoSEQ multiplex PCR, while the TCRdb copy is restricted to in-frame clones and leaves out a portion. The table has 35,000 to 40,000 clones, over 75% seen once. The length of the CDR3 is 13 residues. V dropped 3 bases and J dropped 2; count of bases not matched to a gene: 1. Germline V lookup: CDR1 SQVTM, CDR2 ANQGSEA. This entry belongs to a study of PD-L1 blockade in urothelial cancer. Study details: Blood underwent analysis 3 weeks (second dose) and 6 weeks after treatment began. Per blood sample, T cells had a median of around 140,000.

This TCR was recovered from a man between 70 and 80 years old with urothelial cancer. Sample: PBMCs, taken around atezolizumab (anti-PD-L1) treatment. This rearrangement joins TRBV29-1 to TRBJ2-1; 7 bases match TRBD2. CDR3 loop: CSVEGGAYNEQFF. CDR3 coding DNA: TGCAGCGTTGAGGGGGGGGCCTACAATGAGCAGTTCTTC.